This T cell receptor (beta chain) was identified during a study of OX40 agonist ivuxolimab in advanced cancers. Study overall: Head and neck, renal cell, melanoma or hepatocellular carcinoma were the cancers that dose-escalation patients had. Earlier treatment with anti-PD-1, anti-PD-L1 or anti-CTLA-4 was permitted, and 35% to 45% had received some. Findings and caveats of the study: In the 0.1 to 3.0 mg/kg range, CD4+ and CD8+ blood T cells had expanded clonally by week 6.

This table comes from immunoSEQ multiplex PCR, and its TCRdb copy is limited to in-frame clones, with some not included. The sample lists just under 65,000 clones; 84% were seen once. On this clone: Its target is unknown.

This receptor was obtained from an adult with an advanced solid tumor such as melanoma, head and neck, liver or kidney cancer. Sequenced here: CD4+ or CD8+ T cells sorted from blood, sampled in a trial of the OX40 agonist ivuxolimab.

The CDR3 protein is CASGLDRAATEAFF. The CDR3 DNA reads as TGTGCTAGTGGTTTGGACAGGGCGGCCACTGAAGCTTTCTTT. This chain joins TRBV12-5 and TRBJ1-1; D may be TRBD1 (6 bases). The CDR3 has 14 amino acids. CDR1 is LGHNT, CDR2 FRNRAP, per germline. The ends were cut back, 1 base at V and 4 bases at J, with 10 bases in the middle.